This T cell receptor (beta chain) came from a study of beta chain features in type 1 diabetes. The trim removed 6 bases at V and 3 bases at J, leaving 12 bases unmatched. This CDR3 spans 15 amino acids. The germline V gene encodes CDR1 SQVTM and CDR2 ANQGSEA. This clone was found a few times. The whole isolated RNA underwent reverse transcription, so sequencing captured expressed TCRB transcripts. Libraries were prepared by immunoSEQ multiplex PCR; TCRdb keeps only in-frame clonotypes and omits some of them. The table records around 300,000 clones, about 15% of them present only once. This chain joins TRBV29-1 and TRBJ2-5, with 8 bases aligning to TRBD2. Sample: central memory CD4+ T cells from blood. This TCR derives from a young man in good health. CDR3 in amino acids: CSVLTGSGAKETQYF. The CDR3 coding sequence is TGCAGCGTCCTGACAGGTAGCGGGGCTAAAGAGACCCAGTACTTC.